This TCR beta chain originates from a study of shared clonotypes between healthy human individuals. CD4+ cells were split into CD45RA+ naive and CD45RA-negative memory subsets. Here immunoSEQ multiplex PCR was the method, and the copy in TCRdb shows in-frame clones only, minus some. The sample lists a few million clones; under 97% were seen once. The germline gives CDR1 SGHAT, CDR2 FQNNGV. This CDR3 region has 16 residues. With 5 bases removed from V and 0 bases from J, the gap between germline ends came to 17 bases. The V and J genes are TRBV11-2 and TRBJ2-7; possibly TRBD1 for D (5 bases). The source is a man aged 18 to 29 in good health. Input material: naive CD4+ T cells sorted from blood. The subset is: CD45RA+ positively selected. The CDR3 region has the DNA TGTGCCAGCAGCGCACTCTGGCAGGGCAGCTCCTACGAGCAGTACTTC. Translation gives CASSALWQGSSYEQYF.